Shown below are 30 T cell receptor beta chains from a single sample sequenced in a study of OX40 agonist ivuxolimab in advanced cancers. The data were produced by immunoSEQ multiplex PCR, yet TCRdb's version contains in-frame clones alone and is incomplete. Of roughly 97,000 clones in the sample, 85% to 90% were seen once. Sequenced here: CD4+ or CD8+ T cells sorted from blood, sampled in a trial of the OX40 agonist ivuxolimab. The receptors originated from an adult with an advanced solid tumor such as melanoma, head and neck, liver or kidney cancer.

CDR3 residues: CASSPGGDGQYF. The DNA for the CDR3 is TGTGCCAGCAGTCCTGGTGGCGACGGGCAGTATTTT. The chain employs TRBV7-2 and TRBJ2-3; D not resolved. This CDR3 comprises 12 residues. Germline assignment: CDR1 SGHTA and CDR2 FQGNSA. Trimming stripped 6 bases from V and 11 bases from J, with 15 bases between. The variable domain in full, with the rest retrieved from reference TRBV7-2 and TRBJ2-3, is GAGVSQSPSNKVTEKGKDVELRCDPISGHTALYWYRQSLGQGLEFLIYFQGNSAPDKSGLPSDRFSAERTGGSVSTLTIQRTQQEDSAVYLCASSPGGDGQYFGPGTRLTVL.

The chain couples TRBV30 to TRBJ1-2; no firm D call. This CDR3 is built from 12 residues. Trimming left V 4 bases short and J 3 bases short, with 9 bases between. Germline-derived CDR1 and CDR2 are GTSNPN and SVGIG (reference sequence). The CDR3 region is CAWNEGYYGYTF. The CDR3 DNA reads as TGTGCCTGGAATGAGGGCTACTATGGCTACACCTTC.

This sequence joins TRBV28 and TRBJ2-7; tentatively, D is TRBD1 (6 bases). CDR3 length: 14 amino acids. Germline V gene lookup returns CDR1 MDHEN and CDR2 SYDVKM. V gave up 6 bases and J gave up 0 bases, with 12 bases separating them. Here the CDR3 reads CASRSGQHSYEQYF. The CDR3 nucleotides are TGTGCCAGCAGGTCCGGACAGCACTCCTACGAGCAGTACTTC.

The gene calls are TRBV9 and TRBJ2-5; 11 bases agree with TRBD2. Germline V gene lookup returns CDR1 SGDLS and CDR2 YYNGEE. V shed 0 bases, J shed 2 bases, and the junction held 9 bases outside the gene matches. CDR3 length equals 18 residues. The DNA of the CDR3 is TGTGCCAGCAGCGTAGGACCCCTGAGACTAGCGGGGCAAGAGACCCAGTACTTC. Translated: CASSVGPLRLAGQETQYF.

The chain couples TRBV5-5 to TRBJ1-5; TRBD1 agrees at 7 bases. V trimming: 4 bases; J trimming: 6 bases; junction bases outside the gene matches: 7. The CDR3 has 14 amino acids. CDR1 is SGHKS, CDR2 YYEKEE, per germline (reference sequence). The chain's CDR3 is CASSTDRVVQPQHF. CDR3 DNA: TGTGCCAGCAGCACCGACAGGGTTGTTCAGCCCCAGCATTTT.

The rearrangement links TRBV7-9 to TRBJ2-3; no firm D call. Trimming left V 4 bases short and J 5 bases short, with 10 bases between. Looked up from germline, CDR1 is SEHNR and CDR2 is FQNEAQ (reference sequence). This CDR3 region has 13 residues. The CDR3 region has the DNA TGTGCCAGCAGCTCGAATAACAGAGATACGCAGTATTTT. Amino acids: CASSSNNRDTQYF.

The chain links TRBV7-7 to TRBJ2-1; 10 bases line up with TRBD2. Per germline, CDR1 SSHAT and CDR2 FNYEAQ (reference sequence). V was pared by 1 base and J by 8 bases, with 8 bases of the junction left unmatched. The CDR3 runs 16 residues. The CDR3: CASSLGAGTSVDEQFF. The CDR3 nucleotides read TGTGCCAGCAGCTTAGGGGCCGGGACTAGCGTCGATGAGCAGTTCTTC.

V gene TRBV10-3 combines with J gene TRBJ1-5; D is ambiguous. This CDR3 is built from 14 residues. Between the trimmed V and J ends, which lost 2 bases and 1 base, there was a span of 6 bases. In germline, CDR1 is ENHRY, CDR2 SYGVKD. The CDR3 region has the DNA TGTGCCATCAGTGAGCTCGGGAGCAATCAGCCCCAGCATTTT. It specifies CAISELGSNQPQHF.

The gene calls are TRBV28 and TRBJ1-1; weak D call: TRBD1 (6 bases). The CDR3 has 14 residues. V was trimmed by 6 bases and J by 0 bases, leaving 11 bases between them. Germline loops: CDR1 MDHEN, CDR2 SYDVKM. CDR3 sequence: CASRSGQMNTEAFF. DNA for the CDR3: TGTGCCAGCAGATCCGGACAGATGAACACTGAAGCTTTCTTT.

The rearrangement links TRBV11-2 to TRBJ2-3; D may be TRBD2 (5 bases). From germline, CDR1 is SGHAT and CDR2 FQNNGV. The CDR3 totals 14 residues. V was pared by 5 bases and J by 0 bases, with 9 bases between. In DNA form, the CDR3 reads TGTGCCAGCAGCCCCGGACTGAGCACAGATACGCAGTATTTT. Encoded protein: CASSPGLSTDTQYF.

V and J are TRBV7-6 and TRBJ2-2; D remains ambiguous. The CDR3 consists of 14 residues. The V and J ends lost 2 bases and 2 bases respectively, with 6 bases between them. Germline V gene sequence: CDR1 SGHVS, CDR2 FNYEAQ. Here the CDR3 DNA reads TGTGCCAGCAGCTTAAGTGGTAACACCGGGGAGCTGTTTTTT. Translation gives CASSLSGNTGELFF.

The V and J genes are TRBV28 and TRBJ2-2; the match to TRBD1 covers 7 bases. The CDR3 totals 17 residues. Trimming cost V 5 bases and J 1 base; bases outside gene matches: 10. Germline assignment: CDR1 MDHEN and CDR2 SYDVKM. The DNA for the CDR3 is TGTGCCAGCAGTACCTCCTTACGGACAGGGAACACCGGGGAGCTGTTTTTT. Its translation is CASSTSLRTGNTGELFF.

This chain uses TRBV5-1 with TRBJ1-3; tentatively, D is TRBD1 (6 bases). Trimming pared 0 bases from V and 4 bases from J, leaving 11 bases between. CDR1 and CDR2 from the germline V gene are SGHRS and YFSETQ. This CDR3 has 15 residues. In DNA, the CDR3 is TGCGCCAGCAGCTTGGAAGGACAGATCGGAAACACCATATATTTT. The encoded protein is CASSLEGQIGNTIYF.

Regarding this clone: Other DNA sequences from this sample encode an identical CDR3 as well. The V and J genes are TRBV19 and TRBJ1-1; D remains ambiguous. Germline loops: CDR1 LNHDA, CDR2 SQIVND (reference sequence). V was clipped by 1 base and J by 0 bases, with 6 bases between them. CDR3 size: 14 residues. In DNA, the CDR3 is TGTGCCAGTAGTATAGGGACCATGAACACTGAAGCTTTCTTT. As protein: CASSIGTMNTEAFF.

The CDR3 nucleotides are TGTGCCAGCAGTTTATGGTCGACAGGGGGCAGAGGGGAGACCCAGTACTTC. This encodes CASSLWSTGGRGETQYF. The rearrangement joins TRBV28 to TRBJ2-5, with TRBD1 matching over 10 bases. The length of the CDR3 is 17 residues. V dropped 0 bases and J dropped 5; count of bases not matched to a gene: 9. Germline loops: CDR1 MDHEN, CDR2 SYDVKM.

This clone was observed once. V is TRBV27 and J is TRBJ1-1, with D perhaps TRBD1 (5 bases). The CDR3 consists of 12 residues. V was trimmed by 4 bases and J by 7 bases, leaving 10 bases between them. Germline lookup yields CDR1 MNHEY and CDR2 SMNVEV (reference sequence). CDR3 loop: CASSSQGLEAFF. The CDR3 nucleotides are TGTGCCAGCAGTTCCCAGGGACTTGAAGCTTTCTTT.

This chain uses TRBV6-6 with TRBJ2-3; D uncertain. Germline V gene sequence: CDR1 MNHNY, CDR2 SVGAGI (reference sequence). The V end lost 7 bases, the J end lost 5 bases, and 10 bases lay between the germline ends. This CDR3 spans 12 amino acids. The CDR3 protein is CASTTVGDTQYF. In DNA, the CDR3 is TGTGCCAGCACCACAGTGGGAGATACGCAGTATTTT.

Details on this clone: One end of the junction varies from germline; a read error may be responsible. This rearrangement joins TRBV7-2 to TRBJ2-1; 10 bases fit TRBD1. This CDR3 has 15 residues. Germline V gene sequence: CDR1 SGHTA, CDR2 FQGNSA. CDR3 protein: CASTLYAGQGNEQFF. Here the CDR3 DNA reads TGTGCCAGCACCTTATATGCGGGACAGGGGAATGAGCAGTTCTTC. Together with reference TRBV7-2 and TRBJ2-1, the CDR3 gives the full variable domain: GAGVSQSPSNKVTEKGKDVELRCDPISGHTALYWYRQSLGQGLEFLIYFQGNSAPDKSGLPSDRFSAERTGGSVSTLTIQRTQQEDSAVYLCASTLYAGQGNEQFFGPGTRLTVL.

The chain is built from TRBV5-1 and TRBJ2-5; maybe TRBD1 (7 bases). Germline CDR1 reads SGHRS; CDR2 reads YFSETQ. This CDR3 region has 14 residues. Trimming removed 4 bases from V and 2 bases from J, with 12 bases in between. DNA for the CDR3: TGCGCCAGCAGCCAGGGGGGTACTCAAGAGACCCAGTACTTC. It yields the protein CASSQGGTQETQYF.

This chain connects TRBV27 to TRBJ2-7, with 15 bases matching TRBD2. The CDR3 is 15 amino acids. Per germline, CDR1 MNHEY and CDR2 SMNVEV (reference sequence). V trimming: 8 bases; J trimming: 3 bases; junction bases outside the gene matches: 5. The CDR3 DNA is TGTGCCAGCGGACTAGCGGGGGGGGCGAGCTACGAGCAGTACTTC. Amino acids: CASGLAGGASYEQYF.

This chain links TRBV9 with TRBJ1-3; perhaps TRBD1 as D (5 bases). V was shortened by 0 bases and J by 3 bases, with 16 bases between the two germline ends. The germline V gene has CDR1 SGDLS and CDR2 YYNGEE. This CDR3 contains 17 residues. CDR3 protein: CASSVATGGTLGNTIYF. The CDR3 DNA reads as TGTGCCAGCAGCGTAGCTACGGGGGGTACCCTTGGAAACACCATATATTTT. The full variable domain, its missing parts supplied by reference TRBV9 and TRBJ1-3, is DSGVTQTPKHLITATGQRVTLRCSPRSGDLSVYWYQQSLDQGLQFLIQYYNGEERAKGNILERFSAQQFPDLHSELNLSSLELGDSALYFCASSVATGGTLGNTIYFGEGSWLTVV.

The chain recombines TRBV18 with TRBJ2-5; D is possibly TRBD1 (6 bases). The V gene's germline CDR1 is KGHSH and CDR2 LQKENI. This CDR3 spans 14 amino acids. V lost 0 bases and J 4 bases, leaving 9 bases between the germline ends. The CDR3 sequence: CASSPPGQGETQYF. The CDR3, as DNA: TGTGCCAGCTCACCACCGGGACAAGGAGAGACCCAGTACTTC. The full variable domain, rest sourced from reference TRBV18 and TRBJ2-5, is NAGVMQNPRHLVRRRGQEARLRCSPMKGHSHVYWYRQLPEEGLKFMVYLQKENIIDESGMPKERFSAEFPKEGPSILRIQQVVRGDSAAYFCASSPPGQGETQYFGPGTRLLVL.

This rearrangement joins TRBV2 to TRBJ1-5; 9 bases align to TRBD1. Germline V gives CDR1 SNHLY, CDR2 FYNNEI. Trimming removed 5 bases from V and 2 bases from J; junction bases left unmatched: 4. The CDR3 is 15 amino acids. The CDR3 spells CASSWTGVGNQPQHF. In nucleotides, the CDR3 is TGTGCCAGCAGTTGGACAGGGGTTGGCAATCAGCCCCAGCATTTT.

The chain couples TRBV9 to TRBJ2-1; 8 bases map to TRBD1. Germline CDR1 SGDLS, CDR2 YYNGEE. V was clipped by 4 bases and J by 5 bases; unmatched bases: 8. This CDR3 region has 15 residues. CDR3 protein: CASSPDRGRDNEQFF. CDR3 in DNA: TGTGCCAGCAGCCCTGACAGGGGACGGGACAATGAGCAGTTCTTC.

The genes are TRBV28 and TRBJ1-6; no clear D. The CDR3 has 17 amino acids. The ends were cut back, 4 bases at V and 1 base at J, with 14 bases in the middle. Germline V gene lookup returns CDR1 MDHEN and CDR2 SYDVKM. CDR3 bases: TGTGCCAGCAGTTCCCCCTCCGAGGGTTCCTATAATTCACCCCTCCACTTT. Amino acids: CASSSPSEGSYNSPLHF.

CDR3 in amino acids: CASSIGLADTYEQYF. The CDR3 DNA follows: TGTGCCAGTAGTATAGGGCTAGCGGACACCTACGAGCAGTACTTC. The chain couples TRBV19 to TRBJ2-7, with TRBD2 identical over 7 bases. V lost 1 base and J lost 2; bases outside the gene matches: 5. Germline loops: CDR1 LNHDA, CDR2 SQIVND (reference sequence). This CDR3 is 15 amino acids long.

The V call is TRBV2, the J call TRBJ1-5; weak D call: TRBD1 (5 bases). The V and J ends lost 6 bases and 0 bases respectively, with 12 bases between them. Germline V gives CDR1 SNHLY, CDR2 FYNNEI. The CDR3 consists of 15 residues. CDR3 amino acids: CASRGPGNSNQPQHF. In nucleotides, the CDR3 is TGTGCCAGCAGGGGGCCCGGGAATAGCAATCAGCCCCAGCATTTT.

The rearrangement joins TRBV7-2 to TRBJ1-3; 12 bases are shared with TRBD1. This CDR3 spans 14 amino acids. The germline gives CDR1 SGHTA, CDR2 FQGNSA. V lost 5 bases to trimming and J lost 10 bases; unmatched junction nucleotides: 6. In nucleotides, the CDR3 is TGTGCCAGCAGCAGAGGGACAGGGGGCACGACCATATATTTT. Protein: CASSRGTGGTTIYF. Supplemented by reference TRBV7-2 and TRBJ1-3, the full variable domain reads GAGVSQSPSNKVTEKGKDVELRCDPISGHTALYWYRQSLGQGLEFLIYFQGNSAPDKSGLPSDRFSAERTGGSVSTLTIQRTQQEDSAVYLCASSRGTGGTTIYFGEGSWLTVV.

This clone appeared once. The CDR3 nucleotides read TGTGCCAGCAGACCCGCAGGTGGCGAGCAGTACTTC. Protein sequence: CASRPAGGEQYF. The chain combines TRBV7-9 with TRBJ2-7; D gene uncertain. Germline V gene data show CDR1 as SEHNR and CDR2 as FQNEAQ (reference sequence). Trimming removed 6 bases from V and 6 bases from J, with 12 bases in between. This CDR3 contains 12 residues.

Written as DNA, the CDR3 is TGTGCCAGCAGCATGGGACGGACTAGTGTTGAGCAGTACTTC. It yields the protein CASSMGRTSVEQYF. The chain combines TRBV11-3 with TRBJ2-7; 7 bases line up with TRBD2. CDR3 length: 14 residues. Per the germline V gene, CDR1 is SGHNT and CDR2 is YENEEA. Losses at the gene ends were 5 bases for V and 7 bases for J; bases not matched to a gene: 11. The variable domain in full, completed from reference TRBV11-3 and TRBJ2-7, reads EAGVVQSPRYKIIEKKQPVAFWCNPISGHNTLYWYLQNLGQGPELLIRYENEEAVDDSQLPKDRFSAERLKGVDSTLKIQPAELGDSAVYLCASSMGRTSVEQYFGPGTRLTVT.